The present TCR beta chain was sequenced within a study of OX40 agonist ivuxolimab in advanced cancers. Across the study: An agonistic anti-OX40 (CD134) antibody, ivuxolimab, was used to treat the patients.

General observations from the study: No antigen was identified for the clonally expanded peripheral T cells. Fewer expanded clones were found on average in CD4+ than in CD8+ T cells.

Sequenced by immunoSEQ multiplex PCR; TCRdb stores in-frame clones only, minus some. This table has some 74,000 clones, approximately 78% appearing once. The CDR3 totals 17 residues. The V and J ends lost 2 bases and 8 bases respectively, with 22 bases between them. This clone was observed a handful of times. Its antigen is undetermined. This chain connects TRBV23-1 to TRBJ2-1; the D call may be TRBD1 or TRBD2 (5 bases each). TRBV23-1 is known as an ORF, though its function is uncertain. The receptor was isolated from an adult with an advanced solid tumor such as melanoma, head and neck, liver or kidney cancer. The source was CD4+ or CD8+ T cells sorted from blood, collected in a trial of the OX40 agonist ivuxolimab. The CDR3 DNA is TGCGCCAGCAGTCAACCCTCCCCCAAACAGGACTCGGATGAGCAGTTCTTC. This encodes CASSQPSPKQDSDEQFF.